The clone carrying this T cell receptor beta chain appeared a few times. Antigen: not known. The data stem from a study of CD8 T cells in ankylosing spondylitis. Regarding the study as a whole: Characteristic of ankylosing spondylitis blood, it appeared, was a TCR beta motif comprising eight highly homologous variants. It was reported that disease-linked clones were significantly enriched in matched ankylosing spondylitis synovial fluid.

Using quantitative 5'-RACE with molecular barcodes, the authors made TCR beta libraries. TCRdb used MiXCR to reprocess the 5' RACE reads, holding one entry per CDR3 protein. The table records more than 250,000 distinct CDR3 sequences, approximately 8% of them present only once. The CDR3 extends over 16 amino acids. Per germline, CDR1 SGHTA and CDR2 FQGNSA. V lost 0 bases and J lost 7; bases outside the gene matches: 8. This receptor was taken from a male donor with ankylosing spondylitis. Sequenced: blood, either unsorted or a sorted T cell fraction (not recorded which). This rearrangement joins TRBV7-2 to TRBJ2-1; TRBD2 aligns across 8 bases. In nucleotides, the CDR3 is TGTGCCAGCAGCTTAGCAGGGACTAGTAATGTGAATGAGCAGTTCTTC. Encoded protein: CASSLAGTSNVNEQFF.